This T cell receptor beta chain was recorded in a study of regulatory dendritic cells for organ transplantation (dated by TCRdb to 2016 to 2017). With regard to the full study: TCRbeta repertoires were sequenced from sorted naive and memory CD4+ and CD8+ T cells before and after allostimulation with regulatory or mature dendritic cells.

The TCRbeta CDR3 regions were amplified in a multiplexed two-step PCR with Vbeta-specific forward primers and Jbeta-specific reverse primers. Through the immunoSEQ service, the TCRbeta libraries were run on an Illumina instrument for sequencing. The paper's data handling went like this. V, D and J genes were assigned using IMGT annotation, and counts were corrected for multiplex PCR bias using synthetic CDR3 analogues. In the immunoSEQ Analyzer, repertoire clonality was calculated as one minus the normalized Shannon entropy. Whether a clone counted as expanded was decided by Fisher's exact test with Benjamini-Hochberg false discovery rate control and a two-tailed cutoff of P<0.01. TCRdb mirrors the immuneACCESS table, restricted to in-frame sequences. Some clones are absent from its copies; in checked studies, under half trace to an unresolved V gene, and the reason for the others is unknown. V and J calls and clone size are copied from that table; D and trimming were computed from the DNA. This sample comprises 25,000 to 35,000 clones, 82% of them detected only once. The biggest ten clones account for 0.08% to 0.11% of the sample.

Regarding this clone: Its binding antigen is unknown. No quality values exist for individual bases; no much larger clone is one base distant.

Results and caveats for the whole study, not just this receptor: Among the resting subsets, the most alloreactive TCR clonotypes were found in memory CD8+ T cells. Only a couple of subjects were sequenced, and considerable between-individual heterogeneity in the alloreactive memory CD8+ T cell pool was noted by the authors. Repertoires were highly diverse in naive CD4+ and CD8+ T cells, less diverse in memory cells, and most oligoclonal in memory CD8+ cells. Allostimulation expanded memory CD8+ clones in both subjects, but regulatory dendritic cells appeared to induce more limited expansion than mature dendritic cells.

FACS was used to sort CD4+ or CD8+ cells into naive T cells, defined as CD45RA+, and memory T cells, defined as CD45RO+. T cells for TCR sequencing came from a couple of healthy control subjects. Unstimulated sorted T cell subsets served as baseline controls for the mixed lymphocyte reactions. The Qiagen DNeasy Blood & Tissue Kit was used for extraction of genomic DNA. The CDR3 spans 16 residues, from the cysteine through the phenylalanine. The entry retains the CDR3 DNA only, 48 bases that are in frame from base 1. V and J are trimmed by 4 bases and 7 bases, and the gene matches miss 13 bases of the junction. As encoded in the germline V gene (reference sequence), CDR1 is MNHEY while CDR2 is SMNVEV.

Sequenced material: naive CD4+ T cells from blood. The cell subset or site label of this sample denotes: CD45RA+ naive T cells. The sequence derives from a human donor in good health. The sequence links TRBV27 to TRBJ1-2, and 9 bases in between align with TRBD1. The CDR3 reads CASSYRPGQGRVGYTF. The DNA reads TGTGCCAGCAGTTACCGCCCGGGACAGGGAAGAGTTGGCTACACCTTC.